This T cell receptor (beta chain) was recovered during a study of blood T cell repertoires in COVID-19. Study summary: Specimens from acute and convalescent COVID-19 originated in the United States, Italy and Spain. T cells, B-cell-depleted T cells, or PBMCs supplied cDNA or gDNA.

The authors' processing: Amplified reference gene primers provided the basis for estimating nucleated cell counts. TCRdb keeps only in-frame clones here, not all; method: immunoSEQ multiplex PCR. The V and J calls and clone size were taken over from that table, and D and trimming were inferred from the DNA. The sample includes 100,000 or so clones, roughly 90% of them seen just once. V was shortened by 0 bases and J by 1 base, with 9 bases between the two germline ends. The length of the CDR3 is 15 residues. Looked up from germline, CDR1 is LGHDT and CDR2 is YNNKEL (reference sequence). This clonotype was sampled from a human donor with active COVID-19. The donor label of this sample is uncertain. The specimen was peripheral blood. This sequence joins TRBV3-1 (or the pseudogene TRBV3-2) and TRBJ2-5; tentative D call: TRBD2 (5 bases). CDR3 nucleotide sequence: TGTGCCAGCAGCCAAGATTGGGCGGGCCAAGAGACCCAGTACTTC. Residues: CASSQDWAGQETQYF.